The 25 T cell receptor beta chains reported below all come from one sample, sequenced in a study of cytomegalovirus exposure and HLA in healthy donors. The study ran its PCR with 60 Vbeta and 13 Jbeta primers. Sequenced by immunoSEQ multiplex PCR; TCRdb stores in-frame clones only, minus some. The sample has just over 200,000 clones; around 83% are singletons. Sequencing was carried out using PBMCs. These TCRs come from a woman between 40 and 55 years old in good health and CMV-seronegative.

This chain uses TRBV18 with TRBJ2-1; 8 bases map to TRBD1. The J segment lost 7 bases and the V segment lost 5 bases, leaving 10 bases of the junction unmatched. Germline V gene sequence: CDR1 KGHSH, CDR2 LQKENI. The CDR3 runs 15 residues. The CDR3, as DNA: TGTGCCAGCTCATCCCACAGGGGGGCGGAAAATGAGCAGTTCTTC. It translates to CASSSHRGAENEQFF.

This rearrangement joins TRBV5-1 to TRBJ1-5; D gene uncertain. CDR3 length equals 15 residues. Germline CDR1 and CDR2: SGHRS and YFSETQ. V was clipped by 1 base and J by 2 bases, with 10 bases between them. Written as DNA, the CDR3 is TGCGCCAGCAGCTTGCTCGGGTGGGGCAATCAGCCCCAGCATTTT. It yields the protein CASSLLGWGNQPQHF. The full variable domain, its missing parts supplied by reference TRBV5-1 and TRBJ1-5, is KAGVTQTPRYLIKTRGQQVTLSCSPISGHRSVSWYQQTPGQGLQFLFEYFSETQRNKGNFPGRFSGRQFSNSRSEMNVSTLELGDSALYLCASSLLGWGNQPQHFGDGTRLSIL.

V is TRBV29-1 and J is TRBJ2-1; tentatively, D is TRBD1 (5 bases). This CDR3 is built from 12 residues. Trimming shortened V by 7 bases and J by 5 bases, and 12 bases separated the two germline ends. CDR1 SQVTM and CDR2 ANQGSEA come from the germline V gene. CDR3 sequence reads: CSDLRAHNEQFF. CDR3 nucleotide sequence: TGCAGCGATCTCAGGGCCCACAATGAGCAGTTCTTC.

As for this clone: Other DNA variants within this sample encode the same CDR3. The chain recombines TRBV29-1 with TRBJ2-1; D is undetermined. The germline gives CDR1 SQVTM, CDR2 ANQGSEA. Trimming left V 4 bases short and J 10 bases short, with 11 bases between. The CDR3 loop spans 11 amino acids. The CDR3 region has the DNA TGCAGCGTTGTGTCCCTACTCGAGCAGTTCTTC. Residues: CSVVSLLEQFF.

The chain combines TRBV27 with TRBJ1-4, with a possible D match to TRBD1 (5 bases). The CDR3 runs to 12 residues. V was cut by 9 bases and J by 12 bases, with 17 bases left in between. Looked up from germline, CDR1 is MNHEY and CDR2 is SMNVEV (reference sequence). CDR3 bases: TGTGCCAGTGGAAAAGACAGACTTGAACTGTTTTTT. It codes for CASGKDRLELFF.

This clone came up a few times. V and J are TRBV9 and TRBJ1-1; D possibly corresponds to TRBD1 (6 bases). From germline, CDR1 is SGDLS and CDR2 YYNGEE. The CDR3 runs to 16 residues. The V gene lost 0 bases and the J gene lost 1 base, with 13 bases spanning the gap. As DNA, the CDR3 is TGTGCCAGCAGCGTAGCTGTCGGGACAACGAACACTGAAGCTTTCTTT. Translating gives CASSVAVGTTNTEAFF.

The chain combines TRBV6-1 with TRBJ1-2, with D perhaps matching TRBD1 (5 bases). V was pared by 0 bases and J by 4 bases, with 9 bases between. CDR3 size: 14 residues. In germline, CDR1 is MNHNS, CDR2 SASEGT. In DNA form, the CDR3 reads TGTGCCAGCAGTGAAGCAGGCAGGGCCTATGGCTACACCTTC. It is translated as CASSEAGRAYGYTF.

The chain joins TRBV2 to TRBJ1-3, with TRBD1 matching 10 bases. V gave up 4 bases and J gave up 0 bases; unmatched junction bases: 6. CDR1 is SNHLY and CDR2 is FYNNEI in the germline V gene. This CDR3 has 17 residues. CDR3 protein: CASSGAGQGPSGNTIYF. As DNA, the CDR3 is TGTGCCAGCAGTGGGGCGGGACAGGGGCCCTCTGGAAACACCATATATTTT.

The CDR3 loop reads CASSDMGTHILEGYTF. CDR3 sequence (DNA): TGTGCCAGCAGTGATATGGGGACACATATACTAGAAGGCTACACCTTC. V usage is TRBV25-1 and J usage is TRBJ1-2; a weak D match, TRBD1 (6 bases). The CDR3 sequence is 16 residues long. CDR1 is MGHDK and CDR2 is SYGVNS in the germline V gene. Trimming removed 3 bases from V and 8 bases from J, with 22 bases in between.

The genes are TRBV7-8 and TRBJ1-2; 8 bases fit TRBD1. J was trimmed by 8 bases and V by 5 bases; bases with no gene match: 10. Germline V gene lookup returns CDR1 SGHVS and CDR2 FQNEAQ. This CDR3 has 14 amino acids. This chain's CDR3 is CASSPRQGLEGYTF. The CDR3, as DNA: TGTGCCAGCAGCCCGAGACAGGGGCTCGAGGGCTACACCTTC. Together with reference TRBV7-8 and TRBJ1-2, the CDR3 gives the full variable domain: GAGVSQSPRYKVAKRGQDVALRCDPISGHVSLFWYQQALGQGPEFLTYFQNEAQLDKSGLPSDRFFAERPEGSVSTLKIQRTQQEDSAVYLCASSPRQGLEGYTFGSGTRLTVV.

The gene calls are TRBV4-2 and TRBJ2-7; TRBD1 matches 12 bases. V was pared by 2 bases and J by 3 bases, with 14 bases of the junction left unmatched. CDR3 size: 19 residues. CDR1 is LGHNA, CDR2 YNFKEQ, per germline. CDR3 region: CASSQPGTGGALGIYEQYF. CDR3 in DNA: TGTGCCAGCAGCCAACCCGGGACAGGGGGCGCATTGGGTATCTACGAGCAGTACTTC.

This chain links TRBV7-8 with TRBJ2-1; D is unclear. The V end lost 1 base, the J end lost 9 bases, and 16 bases lay between the germline ends. CDR1 is SGHVS, CDR2 FQNEAQ, per germline. The CDR3 contains 15 residues. CDR3 nucleotides: TGTGCCAGCAGCTTAGTTTCCGGTCCGGGTGGTGAGCAGTTCTTC. Amino acids: CASSLVSGPGGEQFF.

This chain uses TRBV5-1 with TRBJ2-1, with 9 bases identical to TRBD2. J was trimmed by 9 bases and V by 0 bases; bases with no gene match: 7. Germline loops: CDR1 SGHRS, CDR2 YFSETQ. The CDR3 length is 15 residues. CDR3: CASSLVAGGPGEQFF. The CDR3 coding sequence is TGCGCCAGCAGCTTGGTGGCGGGAGGGCCAGGTGAGCAGTTCTTC.

As concerns this clone: At the DNA level, this CDR3 is encoded by other sequences in the same sample as well. The V call is TRBV6-6, the J call TRBJ2-2; 10 positions agree with TRBD2. Looked up from germline, CDR1 is MNHNY and CDR2 is SVGAGI (reference sequence). V was clipped by 6 bases and J by 6 bases; unmatched bases: 7. This CDR3 region has 15 residues. In nucleotides, the CDR3 is TGTGCCAGCAGCCGTCTAGCGGGAGAGGCCGGGGAGCTGTTTTTT. Protein sequence: CASSRLAGEAGELFF.

The CDR3 bases are TGTGCCAGCAGTTCGGAGGGGACAGGGGGCTCTGAAGCTTTCTTT. Translated: CASSSEGTGGSEAFF. The chain links TRBV6-1 to TRBJ1-1; 12 positions match TRBD1. Germline assignment: CDR1 MNHNS and CDR2 SASEGT. The V gene end was trimmed by 5 bases and the J gene end by 6 bases; junction bases not matched to a gene: 7. The CDR3 sequence is 15 residues long.

This clone has just a few counts. This rearrangement joins TRBV9 to TRBJ2-3; 7 bases agree with TRBD2. This CDR3 has 16 residues. In germline, CDR1 is SGDLS, CDR2 YYNGEE. The V and J ends lost 2 bases and 2 bases, in that order; junction bases with no gene match: 8. This chain's CDR3 is CASSVASGYPTDTQYF. The CDR3, as DNA: TGTGCCAGCAGCGTGGCTAGCGGATACCCCACAGATACGCAGTATTTT.

The V and J genes are TRBV27 and TRBJ1-1, with TRBD1 as a possible D gene (6 bases). The CDR3 runs to 14 residues. Trimming took 5 bases from V and 1 from J, leaving 11 bases between them. Germline assignment: CDR1 MNHEY and CDR2 SMNVEV (reference sequence). The CDR3 reads CASSNTGWNTEAFF. For the CDR3, the DNA is TGTGCCAGCAGTAACACAGGGTGGAACACTGAAGCTTTCTTT.

The genes are TRBV29-1 and TRBJ1-1; D possibly corresponds to TRBD1 (6 bases). Germline CDR1 is SQVTM and CDR2 is ANQGSEA. The CDR3 contains 12 residues. The V end lost 7 bases, the J end lost 1 base, and 10 bases lay between the germline ends. The CDR3 spells CSGVGGNTEAFF. CDR3 DNA sequence: TGCAGCGGTGTAGGGGGGAACACTGAAGCTTTCTTT.

The CDR3 bases are TGCAGCGTCGACGGGACTTCAAGCTCCTACAATGAGCAGTTCTTC. It encodes CSVDGTSSSYNEQFF. This rearrangement joins TRBV29-1 to TRBJ2-1; perhaps TRBD2 as D (6 bases). Trimming removed 6 bases at V and 0 bases at J, with 15 bases between. This CDR3 contains 15 residues. Germline V gives CDR1 SQVTM, CDR2 ANQGSEA.

The count of this clone is one. This chain links TRBV5-1 with TRBJ1-1; no clear D. Looked up from germline, CDR1 is SGHRS and CDR2 is YFSETQ. Trimming removed 0 bases at V and 3 bases at J, with 6 bases between. CDR3 length equals 13 residues. The CDR3 nucleotides read TGCGCCAGCAGCTTGGGGCAGGACACTGAAGCTTTCTTT. It yields the protein CASSLGQDTEAFF.

The chain has TRBV19 and TRBJ2-7; 9 positions agree with TRBD1. The CDR3 is made up of 17 amino acids. CDR1 and CDR2 (germline): LNHDA, SQIVND (reference sequence). V shed 5 bases, J shed 3 bases, and the junction held 14 bases outside the gene matches. The CDR3 sequence: CASSLRLLQGANYEQYF. The CDR3 coding sequence is TGTGCCAGTAGTCTTCGACTCCTACAGGGGGCGAACTACGAGCAGTACTTC. The full variable domain, its missing parts supplied by reference TRBV19 and TRBJ2-7, is DGGITQSPKYLFRKEGQNVTLSCEQNLNHDAMYWYRQDPGQGLRLIYYSQIVNDFQKGDIAEGYSVSREKKESFPLTVTSAQKNPTAFYLCASSLRLLQGANYEQYFGPGTRLTVT.

Concerning this clone: Other DNA sequences in this specimen translate into the identical CDR3. The V and J genes are TRBV27 and TRBJ2-2; tentatively, D is TRBD2 (6 bases). Germline lookup yields CDR1 MNHEY and CDR2 SMNVEV (reference sequence). The CDR3 has 13 amino acids. V was pared by 3 bases and J by 5 bases, with 7 bases between. The CDR3 DNA follows: TGTGCCAGCAGTTTTGCGGGAACCGGGGAGCTGTTTTTT. Translated: CASSFAGTGELFF.

The chain joins TRBV6-6 to TRBJ2-7; D possibly corresponds to TRBD2 (5 bases). The CDR3 is made up of 15 amino acids. Trimming shortened V by 4 bases and J by 6 bases, and 19 bases separated the two germline ends. CDR1 is MNHNY, CDR2 SVGAGI, per germline (reference sequence). DNA for the CDR3: TGTGCCAGCAGTTCCGGAGGATCGCTCTTCCCCGAGCAGTACTTC. Protein sequence: CASSSGGSLFPEQYF.

The gene calls are TRBV13 and TRBJ2-1; 8 bases match TRBD1. The ends lost 2 bases at V and 6 bases at J; junction bases unmatched: 12. CDR1 and CDR2 (germline): PRHDT, FYEKMQ (reference sequence). The CDR3 spans 17 residues. In DNA, the CDR3 is TGTGCCAGCAGCTTAAGACAAGGCAGGGGGCGCCCCAATGAGCAGTTCTTC. Amino acid sequence: CASSLRQGRGRPNEQFF.

The chain carries TRBV4-1 and TRBJ2-1, with 8 bases lining up with TRBD2. V shed 2 bases, J shed 2 bases, and the junction held 5 bases outside the gene matches. From germline, CDR1 is MGHRA and CDR2 YSYEKL. The CDR3 contains 16 residues. The DNA of the CDR3 is TGCGCCAGCAGCCAACCGAGCGGGAGCACCTACAATGAGCAGTTCTTC. It is translated as CASSQPSGSTYNEQFF.